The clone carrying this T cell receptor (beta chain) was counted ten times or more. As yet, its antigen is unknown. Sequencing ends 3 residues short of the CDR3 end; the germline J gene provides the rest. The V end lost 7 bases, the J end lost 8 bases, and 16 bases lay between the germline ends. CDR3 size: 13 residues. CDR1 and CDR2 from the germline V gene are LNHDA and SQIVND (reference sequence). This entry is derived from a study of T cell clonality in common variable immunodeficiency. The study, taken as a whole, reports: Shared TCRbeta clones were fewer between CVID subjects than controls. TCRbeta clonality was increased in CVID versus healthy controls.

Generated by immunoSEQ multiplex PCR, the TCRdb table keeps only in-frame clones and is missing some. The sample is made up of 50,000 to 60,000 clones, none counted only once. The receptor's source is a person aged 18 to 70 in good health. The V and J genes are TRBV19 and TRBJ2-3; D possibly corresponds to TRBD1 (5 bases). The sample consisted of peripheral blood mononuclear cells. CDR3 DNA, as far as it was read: TGTGCCAGTAAGGACACCCTGTTTGCTACG. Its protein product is CASKDTLFAT. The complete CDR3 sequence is CASKDTLFATQYF.